The clone carrying this T cell receptor beta chain was picked up many times. Extraction of PBMCs used 8 to 10 ml of fresh peripheral blood. The investigators amplified TCR beta CDR3 regions from RNA transcripts. The primer set for the first-round RT-PCR of the TCR CDR3 was HTBI. TCRdb reprocessed the multiplex PCR reads with MiXCR, giving one entry per CDR3 protein. The table shows some 400,000 distinct CDR3 sequences, with roughly 13% occurring only once. The data were taken from a study of T cells in Graves' hyperthyroidism and ophthalmopathy. Sequenced material: blood. This receptor was identified in a woman aged 60-75 years with Graves' hyperthyroidism.

CDR3: CAWSVGTDSGNTIYF. The CDR3 DNA is TGTGCCTGGAGTGTCGGGACAGACTCTGGAAACACCATATATTTT. The J gene is TRBJ1-3, the V gene TRBV30, with TRBD1 identical over 7 bases. The CDR3 loop spans 15 amino acids. Trimming cost V 0 bases and J 0 bases; bases outside gene matches: 2. Germline assignment: CDR1 GTSNPN and CDR2 SVGIG (reference sequence).